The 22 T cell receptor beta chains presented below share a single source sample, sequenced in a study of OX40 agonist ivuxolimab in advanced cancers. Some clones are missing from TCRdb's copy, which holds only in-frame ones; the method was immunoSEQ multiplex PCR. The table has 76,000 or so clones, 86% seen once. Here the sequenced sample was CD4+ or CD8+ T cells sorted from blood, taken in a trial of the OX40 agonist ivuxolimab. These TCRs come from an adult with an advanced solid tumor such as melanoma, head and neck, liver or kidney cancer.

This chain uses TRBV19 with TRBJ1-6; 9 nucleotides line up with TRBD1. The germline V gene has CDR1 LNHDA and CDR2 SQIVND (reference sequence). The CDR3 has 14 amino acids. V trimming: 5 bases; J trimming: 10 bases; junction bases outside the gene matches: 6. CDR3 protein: CASSPWTGVSPLHF. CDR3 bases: TGTGCCAGTAGTCCCTGGACAGGGGTGTCACCCCTCCACTTT.

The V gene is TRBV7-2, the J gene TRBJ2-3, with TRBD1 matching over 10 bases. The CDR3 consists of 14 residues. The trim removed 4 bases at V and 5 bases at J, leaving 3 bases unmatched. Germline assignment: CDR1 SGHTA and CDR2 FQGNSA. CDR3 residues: CASSSRTGGDTQYF. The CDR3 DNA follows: TGTGCCAGCAGCTCCCGGACAGGGGGAGATACGCAGTATTTT.

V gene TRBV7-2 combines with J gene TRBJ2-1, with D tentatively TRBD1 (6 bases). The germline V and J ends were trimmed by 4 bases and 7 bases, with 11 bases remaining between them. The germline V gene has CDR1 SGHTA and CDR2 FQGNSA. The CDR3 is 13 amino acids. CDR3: CASSSQGWNEQFF. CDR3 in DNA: TGTGCCAGCAGCTCGCAGGGGTGGAATGAGCAGTTCTTC.

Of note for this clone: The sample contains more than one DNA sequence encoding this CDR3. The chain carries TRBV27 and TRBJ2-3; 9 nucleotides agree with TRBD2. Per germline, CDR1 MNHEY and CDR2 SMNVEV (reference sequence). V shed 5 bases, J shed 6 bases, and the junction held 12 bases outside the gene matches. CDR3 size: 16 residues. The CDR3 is CASSHKPGLAIDTQYF. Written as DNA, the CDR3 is TGTGCCAGCAGTCATAAGCCGGGACTAGCAATTGATACGCAGTATTTT.

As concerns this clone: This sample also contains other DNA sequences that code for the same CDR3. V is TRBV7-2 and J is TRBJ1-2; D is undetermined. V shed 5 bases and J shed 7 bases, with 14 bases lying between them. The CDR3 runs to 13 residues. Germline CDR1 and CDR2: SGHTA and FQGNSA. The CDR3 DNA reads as TGTGCCAGCAGCCTTGTCTCACTGAGTGGCTACACCTTC. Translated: CASSLVSLSGYTF.

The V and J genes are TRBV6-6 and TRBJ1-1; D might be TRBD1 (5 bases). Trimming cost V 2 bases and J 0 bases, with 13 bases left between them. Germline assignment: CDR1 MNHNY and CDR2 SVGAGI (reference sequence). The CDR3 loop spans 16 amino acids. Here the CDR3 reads CASSYGAGVMNTEAFF. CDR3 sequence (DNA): TGTGCCAGCAGTTACGGGGCAGGAGTCATGAACACTGAAGCTTTCTTT.

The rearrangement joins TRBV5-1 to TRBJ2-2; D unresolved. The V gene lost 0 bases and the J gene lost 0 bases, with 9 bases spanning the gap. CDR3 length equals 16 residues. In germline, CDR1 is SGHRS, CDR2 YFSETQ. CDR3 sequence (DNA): TGCGCCAGCAGCTTGGGATTTGGGGCGAACACCGGGGAGCTGTTTTTT. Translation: CASSLGFGANTGELFF.

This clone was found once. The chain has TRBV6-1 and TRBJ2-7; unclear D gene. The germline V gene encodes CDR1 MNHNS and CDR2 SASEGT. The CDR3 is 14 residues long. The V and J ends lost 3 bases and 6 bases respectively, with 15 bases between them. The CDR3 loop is CASSDSASKGEQYF. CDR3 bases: TGTGCCAGCAGTGATTCGGCTTCAAAGGGCGAGCAGTACTTC.

The DNA of the CDR3 is TGCGCCAGCAGCCACTACAGGGGAGCTAACTATGGCTACACCTTC. Protein sequence: CASSHYRGANYGYTF. The chain recombines TRBV4-1 with TRBJ1-2; 7 bases align to TRBD1. Per germline, CDR1 MGHRA and CDR2 YSYEKL. V lost 3 bases, J lost 0 bases, and 4 bases stayed unmatched. The CDR3 consists of 15 residues.

CDR3 DNA: TGTGCCAGCAGCGGAAGAAGCGGGAGGAACACCGGGGAGCTGTTTTTT. This translates into CASSGRSGRNTGELFF. The chain employs TRBV9 and TRBJ2-2; 8 bases match TRBD2. The germline V gene has CDR1 SGDLS and CDR2 YYNGEE. The CDR3 totals 16 residues. V dropped 3 bases and J dropped 1; count of bases not matched to a gene: 5.

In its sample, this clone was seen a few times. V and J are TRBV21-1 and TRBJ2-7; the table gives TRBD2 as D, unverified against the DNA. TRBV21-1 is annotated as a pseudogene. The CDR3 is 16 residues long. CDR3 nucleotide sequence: TGTGCCAGCAGCAATGGCGCGGGAGGGCCGATCTACGAGCAGTACTTC. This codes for CASSNGAGGPIYEQYF.

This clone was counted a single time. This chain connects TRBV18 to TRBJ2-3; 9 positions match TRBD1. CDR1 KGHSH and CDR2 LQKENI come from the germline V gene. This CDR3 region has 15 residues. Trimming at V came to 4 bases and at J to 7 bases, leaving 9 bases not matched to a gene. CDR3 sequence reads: CASSRGQGSVNTQYF. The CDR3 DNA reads TGTGCCAGCTCACGAGGACAGGGGAGCGTAAATACGCAGTATTTT. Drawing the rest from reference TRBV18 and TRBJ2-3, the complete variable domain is NAGVMQNPRHLVRRRGQEARLRCSPMKGHSHVYWYRQLPEEGLKFMVYLQKENIIDESGMPKERFSAEFPKEGPSILRIQQVVRGDSAAYFCASSRGQGSVNTQYFGPGTRLTVL.

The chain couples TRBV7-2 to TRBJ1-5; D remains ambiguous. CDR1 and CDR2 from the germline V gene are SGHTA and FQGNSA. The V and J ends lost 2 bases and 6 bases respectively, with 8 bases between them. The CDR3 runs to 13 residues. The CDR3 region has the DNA TGTGCCAGCAGCTTAAAAGGGCTTCAGCCCCAGCATTTT. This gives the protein CASSLKGLQPQHF.

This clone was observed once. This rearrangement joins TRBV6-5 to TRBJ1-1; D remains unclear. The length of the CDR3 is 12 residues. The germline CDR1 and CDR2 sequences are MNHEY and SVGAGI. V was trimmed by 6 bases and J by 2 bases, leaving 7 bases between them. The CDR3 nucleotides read TGTGCCAGCAGCTCGCAAAACACTGAAGCTTTCTTT. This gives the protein CASSSQNTEAFF.

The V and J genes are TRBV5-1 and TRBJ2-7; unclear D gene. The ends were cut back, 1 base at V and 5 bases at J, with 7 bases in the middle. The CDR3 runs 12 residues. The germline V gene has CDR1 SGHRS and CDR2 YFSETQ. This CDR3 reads CASSLPSDEQYF. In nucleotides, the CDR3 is TGCGCCAGCAGCTTGCCGAGTGACGAGCAGTACTTC.

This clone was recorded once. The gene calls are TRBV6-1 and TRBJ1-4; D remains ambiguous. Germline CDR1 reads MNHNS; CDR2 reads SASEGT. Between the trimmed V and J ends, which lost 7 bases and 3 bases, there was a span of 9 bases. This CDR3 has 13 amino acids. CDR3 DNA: TGTGCCAGCAACAGAGCCCCTAATGAAAAACTGTTTTTT. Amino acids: CASNRAPNEKLFF.

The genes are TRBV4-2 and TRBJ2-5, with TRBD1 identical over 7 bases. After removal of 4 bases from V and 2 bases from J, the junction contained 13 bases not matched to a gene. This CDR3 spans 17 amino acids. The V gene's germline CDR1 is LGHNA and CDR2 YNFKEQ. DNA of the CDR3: TGTGCCAGCAGCCCCAATAGGCAGGGGGAGCAACAAGAGACCCAGTACTTC. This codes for CASSPNRQGEQQETQYF.

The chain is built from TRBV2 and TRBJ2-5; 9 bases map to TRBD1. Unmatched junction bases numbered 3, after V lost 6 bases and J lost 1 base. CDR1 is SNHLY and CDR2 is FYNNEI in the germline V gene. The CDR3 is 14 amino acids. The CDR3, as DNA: TGTGCCAGCAGGGGGGACAGGGTCCAAGAGACCCAGTACTTC. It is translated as CASRGDRVQETQYF.

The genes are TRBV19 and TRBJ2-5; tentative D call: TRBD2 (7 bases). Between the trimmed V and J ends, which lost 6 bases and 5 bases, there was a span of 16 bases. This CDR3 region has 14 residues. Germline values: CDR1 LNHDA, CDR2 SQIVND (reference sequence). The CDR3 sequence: CASSPRGGGETQYF. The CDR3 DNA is TGTGCCAGTAGCCCCCGGGGAGGGGGGGAGACCCAGTACTTC.

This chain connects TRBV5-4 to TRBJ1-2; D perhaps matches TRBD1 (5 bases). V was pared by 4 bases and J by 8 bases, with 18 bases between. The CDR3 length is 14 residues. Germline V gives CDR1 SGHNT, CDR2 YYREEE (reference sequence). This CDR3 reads CASSLSGTPSGYTF. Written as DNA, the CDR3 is TGTGCCAGCAGCCTTTCCGGGACCCCAAGCGGCTACACCTTC.

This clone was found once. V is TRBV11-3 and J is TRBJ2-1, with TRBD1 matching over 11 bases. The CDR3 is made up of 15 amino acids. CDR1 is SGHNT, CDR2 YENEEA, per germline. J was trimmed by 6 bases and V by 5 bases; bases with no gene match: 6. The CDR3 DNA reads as TGTGCCAGCAGCCCCCAGGGACAGGGGGGCAATGAGCAGTTCTTC. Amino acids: CASSPQGQGGNEQFF.

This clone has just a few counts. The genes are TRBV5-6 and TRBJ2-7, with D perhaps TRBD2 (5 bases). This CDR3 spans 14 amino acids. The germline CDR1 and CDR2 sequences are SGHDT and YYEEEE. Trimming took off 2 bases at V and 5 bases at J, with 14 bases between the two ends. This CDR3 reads CASSLGLFSHEQYF. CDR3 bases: TGTGCCAGCAGCTTAGGACTCTTCTCTCACGAGCAGTACTTC.